The next 28 T cell receptor beta chains were all read from a single sample in a study of regulatory T cells in long-lasting Graves disease. Construction of the TCR beta libraries employed iRepertoire HTBI primers in conjunction with Arm-PCR of CDR3 regions. TCRdb reprocessed the multiplex PCR reads via MiXCR and lists one record per CDR3 protein. The sample consists of a few hundred thousand distinct CDR3 sequences, 16% of them appearing once. Time point of the sample: newly diagnosed GD, antithyroid drugs for less than 3 months. Isolated PBMC RNA provided the starting material for the TCR library. The same data also contributed to another study, on T cells in Graves' hyperthyroidism and ophthalmopathy.

The sample was peripheral blood mononuclear cells (PBMCs), taken at new diagnosis, from a patient treated with antithyroid drugs. Every receptor here comes from a man aged 40-49 years with Graves disease.

This clonotype occurred many times. The V and J genes are TRBV18 and TRBJ1-3; D uncertain. The V gene lost 2 bases and the J gene lost 0 bases, with 11 bases spanning the gap. Germline V gene sequence: CDR1 KGHSH, CDR2 LQKENI. This CDR3 comprises 16 residues. The CDR3 loop is CASSPSLQSSGNTIYF. CDR3 DNA: TGTGCCAGCTCACCATCTTTGCAGTCCTCTGGAAACACCATATATTTT.

This clonotype was found a few times. The chain couples TRBV12-5 to TRBJ1-1; maybe TRBD1 (6 bases). The CDR3 totals 13 residues. The germline V gene has CDR1 LGHNT and CDR2 FRNRAP. CDR3 DNA: TGTGCAGGAGGGGGGGGGCTGGGAACTGAAGCTTTCTTT. It codes for CAGGGGLGTEAFF.

This clonotype was detected ten times or more. This sequence joins TRBV30 and TRBJ1-1; no firm D call. CDR1 and CDR2 (germline): GTSNPN, SVGIG (reference sequence). V shed 4 bases and J shed 1 base, with 10 bases lying between them. CDR3 size: 13 residues. The CDR3 DNA follows: TGTGCCTGGATCCGCGCGAGGAACACTGAAGCTTTCTTT. As protein: CAWIRARNTEAFF.

This clonotype has at least ten counts. This sequence joins TRBV6-2 or TRBV6-3 and TRBJ1-2; tentatively, D is TRBD1 (6 bases). The CDR3 sequence is 15 residues long. Trimming removed 0 bases at V and 4 bases at J, with 12 bases between. The germline CDR1 and CDR2 sequences are MNHEY and SVGEGT. This CDR3 is CASSYSGQPSYGYTF. CDR3 bases: TGTGCCAGCAGTTACTCCGGACAGCCCTCCTATGGCTACACCTTC.

Turning to this clonotype: A much larger clone differs by one base, so this may be a read error. The CDR3 does not close with the conserved phenylalanine or tryptophan, likely indicating a read error. This rearrangement joins TRBV4-3 to TRBJ2-3; D not certain. Germline loops: CDR1 LGHNA, CDR2 YSLEER. This CDR3 is 14 amino acids long. V lost 0 bases and J 4 bases, leaving 8 bases between the germline ends. Here the CDR3 DNA reads TGCGCCAGCAGCCAAGATCCTCAGGCAGATACGCAGTATTCT. Its protein is CASSQDPQADTQYS.

Many counts were recorded for this clonotype. This rearrangement joins TRBV6-1 to TRBJ2-7, with 8 bases that match TRBD1. The CDR3 is 15 amino acids. Germline V gives CDR1 MNHNS, CDR2 SASEGT. V shed 4 bases, J shed 5 bases, and the junction held 10 bases outside the gene matches. Written as DNA, the CDR3 is TGTGCCAGCAGTGTTCGCGACAGGGGAGGCGACGAGCAGTACTTC. The encoded protein is CASSVRDRGGDEQYF.

This clonotype has at least ten counts. The gene calls are TRBV27 and TRBJ2-5, with D possibly TRBD1 on 5 matching bases. The germline gives CDR1 MNHEY, CDR2 SMNVEV (reference sequence). This CDR3 spans 14 amino acids. V was cut by 5 bases and J by 13 bases, with 23 bases left in between. DNA for the CDR3: TGTGCCAGCAGTCCCACTCAATTCCAGGGTCGTTCGTACTTC. It specifies CASSPTQFQGRSYF.

The chain joins TRBV12-3 or TRBV12-4 to TRBJ1-2; D is undetermined. The CDR3 contains 14 residues. V was trimmed by 5 bases and J by 0 bases, leaving 10 bases between them. CDR3 sequence (DNA): TGTGCCAGCAGTATTCTTGGATCTAACTATGGCTACACCTTC. Translation gives CASSILGSNYGYTF.

The sample holds many counts of this clonotype. The V call is TRBV28, the J call TRBJ1-1; D ambiguous. There are 13 residues in the CDR3. The germline CDR1 and CDR2 sequences are MDHEN and SYDVKM. V lost 5 bases and J 4 bases, leaving 11 bases between the germline ends. The CDR3 here is CASSLTSGTEAFF. The CDR3 DNA reads as TGTGCCAGCAGTCTAACATCGGGCACTGAAGCTTTCTTT.

Ten or more counts support this clonotype. V is TRBV11-2 and J is TRBJ2-5; weak D call: TRBD2 (6 bases). The length of the CDR3 is 15 residues. Germline V gene lookup returns CDR1 SGHAT and CDR2 FQNNGV. Trimming removed 2 bases from V and 6 bases from J, with 16 bases in between. CDR3 sequence: CASSLIRGNRKTQYF. CDR3 in DNA: TGTGCCAGCAGCTTAATACGCGGGAACAGGAAGACCCAGTACTTC. Full variable domain (rest looked up from reference TRBV11-2 and TRBJ2-5): EAGVAQSPRYKIIEKRQSVAFWCNPISGHATLYWYQQILGQGPKLLIQFQNNGVVDDSQLPKDRFSAERLKGVDSTLKIQPAKLEDSAVYLCASSLIRGNRKTQYFGPGTRLLVL.

This clonotype showed up just a few times. The rearrangement uses TRBV30 and TRBJ2-7; 15 nucleotides match TRBD2. V shed 1 base and J 2 bases; nucleotides not matched to a gene: 6. The CDR3 sequence is 17 residues long. Germline CDR1 reads GTSNPN; CDR2 reads SVGIG (reference sequence). CDR3 amino acids: CAWSDWTSGGDAYEQYF. The CDR3 nucleotides are TGTGCCTGGAGTGATTGGACTAGCGGGGGGGATGCCTACGAGCAGTACTTC.

This clonotype has just a few counts. The rearrangement uses TRBV18 and TRBJ1-3; D perhaps matches TRBD1 (5 bases). Germline CDR1 reads KGHSH; CDR2 reads LQKENI. The CDR3 is 15 amino acids. The ends were cut back, 3 bases at V and 0 bases at J, with 9 bases in the middle. The CDR3 bases are TGTGCCAGCTCACCGGGACCGAACTCTGGAAACACCATATATTTT. It is translated as CASSPGPNSGNTIYF.

This clonotype was picked up a small number of times. For the CDR3, the DNA is TGTGCCAGCAGCTTAGGCTCAGGGGGATGGTATGGCTACACCTTC. It codes for CASSLGSGGWYGYTF. V and J are TRBV7-9 and TRBJ1-2, with 7 bases fitting TRBD1. V was clipped by 1 base and J by 5 bases; unmatched bases: 7. In germline, CDR1 is SEHNR, CDR2 FQNEAQ (reference sequence). CDR3 length: 15 residues.

The CDR3 sequence: CSVVRGVSTDTQYF. The CDR3 nucleotides read TGCAGCGTTGTTCGGGGGGTCTCGACAGATACGCAGTATTTT. The chain joins TRBV29-1 to TRBJ2-3, with 7 bases matching TRBD2. The CDR3 runs 14 residues. V shed 4 bases and J 3 bases; nucleotides not matched to a gene: 7. Germline V CDR1 and CDR2: SQVTM, ANQGSEA.

As for this clonotype: Its ends do not fully match the called genes, so a read error is possible. The J gene is TRBJ2-4, the V gene TRBV15, with a possible D match to TRBD2 (5 bases). The CDR3 length is 13 residues. CDR1 is LNHNV and CDR2 is YYDKDF in the germline V gene (reference sequence). The CDR3 here is CATSRAYRARRHF. As DNA, the CDR3 is TGTGCCACCAGCAGAGCGTACCGGGCCCGGAGGCACTTC.

This clonotype was seen many times. The rearrangement links TRBV28 to TRBJ2-5, with D perhaps matching TRBD1 (6 bases). V was clipped by 3 bases and J by 5 bases, with 22 bases between them. CDR3 length: 17 residues. In germline, CDR1 is MDHEN, CDR2 SYDVKM. DNA of the CDR3: TGTGCCAGCAGTTTCGGGCTTGGGCCAGGGGCTTGGGAGACCCAGTACTTC. Translated, it gives CASSFGLGPGAWETQYF. The variable domain in full, with the rest retrieved from reference TRBV28 and TRBJ2-5, is DVKVTQSSRYLVKRTGEKVFLECVQDMDHENMFWYRQDPGLGLRLIYFSYDVKMKEKGDIPEGYSVSREKKERFSLILESASTNQTSMYLCASSFGLGPGAWETQYFGPGTRLLVL.

This clonotype was recorded a few times. The chain carries TRBV20-1 and TRBJ2-5, with unresolved D. CDR3 length: 11 amino acids. Deletions cut 2 bases from V and 3 bases from J, with 4 bases between. The germline V gene has CDR1 DFQATT and CDR2 SNEGSKA (reference sequence). The CDR3 DNA reads TGCAGTGCTAGAAGCAAAGAGACCCAGTACTTC. Translating gives CSARSKETQYF.

The chain recombines TRBV10-3 with TRBJ2-5; 10 bases map to TRBD2. Germline assignment: CDR1 ENHRY and CDR2 SYGVKD. The ends lost 2 bases at V and 0 bases at J; junction bases unmatched: 3. This CDR3 comprises 16 residues. In nucleotides, the CDR3 is TGTGCCATCAGTGAGCTAGCGGGGGAACACCAAGAGACCCAGTACTTC. Protein sequence: CAISELAGEHQETQYF.

This clonotype was counted at least ten times. The V call is TRBV7-3, the J call TRBJ2-1; maybe TRBD2 (5 bases). The germline gives CDR1 SGHTA, CDR2 FQGTGA. V dropped 2 bases and J dropped 6 bases, with 8 bases sitting between them. The CDR3 runs 13 residues. CDR3 DNA sequence: TGTGCCAGCAGCTTATCAGCGGCCAATGAGCAGTTCTTC. Residues: CASSLSAANEQFF.

This clonotype appeared many times. The chain has TRBV20-1 and TRBJ2-5; maybe TRBD2 (6 bases). The V end lost 1 base, the J end lost 7 bases, and 13 bases lay between the germline ends. Germline V CDR1 and CDR2: DFQATT, SNEGSKA (reference sequence). The CDR3 covers 13 residues. The chain's CDR3 is CSARGALGGTQYF. In DNA, the CDR3 is TGCAGTGCTAGAGGAGCATTGGGGGGGACCCAGTACTTC.

This clonotype was seen more than once but under ten times. The chain couples TRBV6-1 to TRBJ2-1, with 10 bases lining up with TRBD1. With 6 bases clipped from V and 4 bases from J, the junction kept 6 bases outside the gene matches. The CDR3 has 15 amino acids. Looked up from germline, CDR1 is MNHNS and CDR2 is SASEGT. The CDR3: CASSQRQGAYNEQFF. Written as DNA, the CDR3 is TGTGCCAGCAGCCAAAGACAGGGGGCTTACAATGAGCAGTTCTTC.

This clonotype was detected ten times or more. The V and J genes are TRBV20-1 and TRBJ2-1, with D tentatively TRBD2 (5 bases). The germline gives CDR1 DFQATT, CDR2 SNEGSKA (reference sequence). There are 15 residues in the CDR3. V lost 1 base to trimming and J lost 4 bases, with 14 bases between them. For the CDR3, the DNA is TGCAGTGCTAGAGTCGGGGTGGCGACGTACAATGAGCAGTTCTTC. Its protein product is CSARVGVATYNEQFF.

This clonotype appeared many times. This chain connects TRBV6-1 to TRBJ1-4, with D unclear. The CDR3 has 13 residues. With 6 bases removed from V and 5 bases from J, the gap between germline ends came to 10 bases. CDR1 is MNHNS and CDR2 is SASEGT in the germline V gene. CDR3 region: CASRRGENEKLFF. The CDR3 bases are TGTGCCAGCAGGCGGGGTGAGAATGAAAAACTGTTTTTT.

As for this clonotype: Its ends do not fully match the called genes, so a read error is possible. The chain employs TRBV20-1 and TRBJ1-4; a possible D gene is TRBD1 (5 bases). CDR1 DFQATT and CDR2 SNEGSKA come from the germline V gene (reference sequence). The CDR3 sequence is 17 residues long. The CDR3 sequence: CSAREGQPGTTNEKLFF. CDR3 sequence (DNA): TGCAGTGCAAGAGAGGGGCAGCCCGGGACAACTAATGAAAAACTGTTTTTT.

This sequence joins TRBV5-1 and TRBJ1-6; 7 bases match TRBD1. Germline CDR1 SGHRS, CDR2 YFSETQ. This CDR3 is 14 amino acids long. The V gene end was trimmed by 4 bases and the J gene end by 7 bases; junction bases not matched to a gene: 5. This CDR3 reads CASSQRDSNSPLHF. The CDR3 DNA sequence: TGCGCCAGCAGCCAGCGGGACAGCAATTCACCCCTCCACTTT.

For this clonotype: Just one base apart from a much larger clone, this may be a read error. The genes are TRBV7-9 and TRBJ2-7; TRBD2 aligns across 7 bases. With 4 bases clipped from V and 5 bases from J, the junction kept 11 bases outside the gene matches. The CDR3 is made up of 15 amino acids. CDR1 and CDR2 from the germline V gene are SEHNR and FQNEAQ (reference sequence). This chain's CDR3 is CASSSGTTLGDEQYF. CDR3 DNA: TGTGCCAGCAGCTCCGGGACTACCCTGGGGGACGAGCAGTACTTC. Together with reference TRBV7-9 and TRBJ2-7, the CDR3 gives the full variable domain: DTGVSQNPRHKITKRGQNVTFRCDPISEHNRLYWYRQTLGQGPEFLTYFQNEAQLEKSRLLSDRFSAERPKGSFSTLEIQRTEQGDSAMYLCASSSGTTLGDEQYFGPGTRLTVT.

This clonotype was recorded at least ten times. The genes are TRBV2 and TRBJ1-5; D may be TRBD1 (5 bases). Germline CDR1 SNHLY, CDR2 FYNNEI. With 6 bases removed from V and 3 bases from J, the gap between germline ends came to 15 bases. The length of the CDR3 is 15 residues. This chain's CDR3 is CASRDTGTLNQPQHF. The CDR3 nucleotides are TGTGCCAGCAGGGACACCGGGACCCTCAATCAGCCCCAGCATTTT.

This clonotype was seen a handful of times. The chain couples TRBV4-1 to TRBJ2-2, with D possibly being TRBD2 (5 bases). V shed 2 bases and J shed 2 bases, with 9 bases lying between them. The CDR3 has 15 amino acids. The germline CDR1 and CDR2 sequences are MGHRA and YSYEKL. This CDR3 reads CASSQNSVNTGELFF. CDR3 coding DNA: TGCGCCAGCAGCCAAAATAGCGTTAACACCGGGGAGCTGTTTTTT.